A single sample gave rise to the 25 T cell receptor beta chains below, sequenced in a study of blood T cell repertoires in COVID-19. Sequencing used immunoSEQ multiplex PCR; TCRdb keeps in-frame clones, though not all of them. The profile shows roughly 280,000 clones, approximately 85% of them singletons. Sequencing used peripheral blood. The receptors shown here come from a woman aged 70-85 years with acute or convalescent COVID-19.

The chain uses TRBV24-1 and TRBJ2-3; D uncertain. This CDR3 has 13 residues. The germline V and J ends were trimmed by 2 bases and 5 bases, with 7 bases remaining between them. Germline lookup yields CDR1 KGHDR and CDR2 SFDVKD. The CDR3 sequence is CATSDSSVDTQYF. CDR3 sequence (DNA): TGTGCCACCAGTGATTCCTCCGTAGATACGCAGTATTTT.

The V call is TRBV29-1, the J call TRBJ1-1; 7 bases align to TRBD1. The V gene end was trimmed by 5 bases and the J gene end by 8 bases; junction bases not matched to a gene: 5. Germline V gene lookup returns CDR1 SQVTM and CDR2 ANQGSEA. The CDR3 consists of 11 residues. The CDR3 bases are TGCAGCGTTCGGAACAGGGGAGAAGCTTTCTTT. Protein sequence: CSVRNRGEAFF.

The chain carries TRBV30 and TRBJ1-5, with unresolved D. The CDR3 extends over 15 amino acids. Germline V lookup: CDR1 GTSNPN, CDR2 SVGIG (reference sequence). Between the trimmed V and J ends, which lost 4 bases and 4 bases, there was a span of 17 bases. This CDR3 is CAWNITHRKNQPQHF. DNA of the CDR3: TGTGCCTGGAATATTACCCACAGAAAAAATCAGCCCCAGCATTTT.

The rearrangement joins TRBV7-2 to TRBJ1-2; TRBD1 agrees at 8 bases. J gave up 7 bases and V 5 bases, and 9 bases lay outside the gene matches. In germline, CDR1 is SGHTA, CDR2 FQGNSA. CDR3 length: 14 residues. The CDR3 DNA sequence: TGTGCCAGCAGCCTGACAGGGGCGGACGGTGGCTACACCTTC. It translates to CASSLTGADGGYTF.

The count of this clone is one. The V and J genes are TRBV19 and TRBJ1-2; 8 bases agree with TRBD1. This CDR3 comprises 15 residues. Germline V gene data show CDR1 as LNHDA and CDR2 as SQIVND (reference sequence). With V trimmed by 2 bases and J by 3 bases, 5 bases remained unmatched. CDR3 bases: TGTGCCAGTAGTATATACCTACAGGGGGACTATGGCTACACCTTC. It encodes CASSIYLQGDYGYTF.

This sequence joins TRBV6-5 and TRBJ2-5; tentatively, D is TRBD2 (5 bases). Germline CDR1 reads MNHEY; CDR2 reads SVGAGI. With 4 bases removed from V and 4 bases from J, the gap between germline ends came to 10 bases. This CDR3 has 13 amino acids. The CDR3 coding sequence is TGTGCCAGCAGTTGGGGAGTCGGAGAGACCCAGTACTTC. As protein: CASSWGVGETQYF.

This clone was found a few times. J is TRBJ1-3 and V is TRBV5-4; tentative D call: TRBD1 (6 bases). Germline V gene sequence: CDR1 SGHNT, CDR2 YYREEE (reference sequence). This CDR3 is 16 amino acids long. V was pared by 4 bases and J by 0 bases, with 14 bases between. This chain's CDR3 is CASSRTAGPSGNTIYF. CDR3 DNA: TGTGCCAGCAGCCGGACAGCTGGCCCCTCTGGAAACACCATATATTTT.

The chain joins TRBV11-2 to TRBJ2-1; 7 bases agree with TRBD1. Germline-derived CDR1 and CDR2 are SGHAT and FQNNGV. This CDR3 region has 15 residues. V lost 1 base and J lost 13; bases outside the gene matches: 13. CDR3 bases: TGTGCCAGCAGCTTAGGACGGCGACAGGGTATTCGTCAGTTCTTC. This codes for CASSLGRRQGIRQFF.

The chain couples TRBV6-1 to TRBJ2-5; D may be TRBD1 (5 bases). Trimming cost V 1 base and J 2 bases, with 11 bases left between them. The CDR3 consists of 15 residues. Per germline, CDR1 MNHNS and CDR2 SASEGT. This CDR3 reads CASSEVIGAQETQYF. The CDR3 nucleotides read TGTGCCAGCAGTGAAGTGATAGGGGCGCAAGAGACCCAGTACTTC.

This chain connects TRBV20-1 to TRBJ2-2, with D maybe TRBD1 (5 bases). CDR1 and CDR2 from the germline V gene are DFQATT and SNEGSKA (reference sequence). Between the trimmed V and J ends, which lost 3 bases and 8 bases, there was a span of 16 bases. The CDR3 spans 14 residues. The CDR3 is CSASRGRLAGELFF. The CDR3 DNA follows: TGCAGTGCTAGTAGGGGCCGACTGGCGGGGGAGCTGTTTTTT.

This rearrangement joins TRBV19 to TRBJ2-2; TRBD2 matches 10 bases. Germline V gives CDR1 LNHDA, CDR2 SQIVND (reference sequence). The CDR3 covers 16 residues. This chain's CDR3 is CASGSSGGGLSGELFF. CDR3 bases: TGTGCGTCAGGGTCTAGCGGGGGCGGCTTGAGCGGGGAGCTGTTTTTT.

The chain joins TRBV5-4 to TRBJ1-1; possibly TRBD1 for D (5 bases). Germline CDR1 reads SGHNT; CDR2 reads YYREEE (reference sequence). The CDR3 is 16 residues long. V was pared by 4 bases and J by 0 bases, with 16 bases between. The CDR3, as DNA: TGTGCCAGCAGCCCCCGCCAGGGTCAGATGAACACTGAAGCTTTCTTT. It encodes CASSPRQGQMNTEAFF. The whole variable domain, filled in from reference TRBV5-4 and TRBJ1-1, reads ETGVTQSPTHLIKTRGQQVTLRCSSQSGHNTVSWYQQALGQGPQFIFQYYREEENGRGNFPPRFSGLQFPNYSSELNVNALELDDSALYLCASSPRQGQMNTEAFFGQGTRLTVV.

The V and J genes are TRBV12-3 or TRBV12-4 and TRBJ2-2; D not certain. Trimming pared 4 bases from V and 5 bases from J, leaving 8 bases between. There are 13 residues in the CDR3. The CDR3 DNA reads TGTGCCAGCAGTTCCCCTCTGACCGGGGAGCTGTTTTTT. Translation: CASSSPLTGELFF.

The V call is TRBV10-3, the J call TRBJ2-7; TRBD1 matches 10 bases. The V gene's germline CDR1 is ENHRY and CDR2 SYGVKD. This CDR3 region has 15 residues. V was pared by 1 base and J by 2 bases, with 2 bases of the junction left unmatched. The CDR3: CAISEFGTGAYEQYF. DNA of the CDR3: TGTGCCATCAGTGAGTTCGGGACAGGGGCCTACGAGCAGTACTTC.

The V gene is TRBV2, the J gene TRBJ1-6; the D is unclear. The V end was cut by 0 bases, the J end by 9 bases, with 9 bases between. Germline lookup yields CDR1 SNHLY and CDR2 FYNNEI. The CDR3 has 14 residues. CDR3: CASSEALTLSPLHF. CDR3 in DNA: TGTGCCAGCAGTGAAGCGCTGACACTTTCACCCCTCCACTTT. The entire variable domain, with the rest obtained from reference TRBV2 and TRBJ1-6, is as follows: EPEVTQTPSHQVTQMGQEVILRCVPISNHLYFYWYRQILGQKVEFLVSFYNNEISEKSEIFDDQFSVERPDGSNFTLKIRSTKLEDSAMYFCASSEALTLSPLHFGNGTRLTVT.

This clone was counted a few times. The V and J genes are TRBV5-6 and TRBJ2-1; possible D gene TRBD2, 6 bases. The CDR3 consists of 16 residues. The germline gives CDR1 SGHDT, CDR2 YYEEEE. V was shortened by 4 bases and J by 3 bases, with 17 bases between the two germline ends. CDR3 in DNA: TGTGCCAGCAGCCCCGGGGCCGAGCGGGTCTACAATGAGCAGTTCTTC. Its protein is CASSPGAERVYNEQFF. Looking up the rest from reference TRBV5-6 and TRBJ2-1 gives the full variable domain: DAGVTQSPTHLIKTRGQQVTLRCSPKSGHDTVSWYQQALGQGPQFIFQYYEEEERQRGNFPDRFSGHQFPNYSSELNVNALLLGDSALYLCASSPGAERVYNEQFFGPGTRLTVL.

This CDR3 is CASSTRTGGRETQYF. CDR3 sequence (DNA): TGTGCCAGCAGTACGAGGACAGGGGGAAGAGAGACCCAGTACTTC. V and J are TRBV27 and TRBJ2-5; 10 bases map to TRBD1. The J segment lost 4 bases and the V segment lost 5 bases, leaving 7 bases of the junction unmatched. The CDR3 is 15 amino acids. CDR1 is MNHEY, CDR2 SMNVEV, per germline (reference sequence).

This chain links TRBV12-3 or TRBV12-4 with TRBJ1-1; possible D gene TRBD1, 5 bases. Trimming removed 8 bases from V and 3 bases from J, with 13 bases in between. The CDR3 runs 13 residues. The CDR3 reads CASGIGGYTEAFF. In nucleotides, the CDR3 is TGTGCCAGCGGAATCGGGGGGTACACTGAAGCTTTCTTT.

The chain is built from TRBV7-6 and TRBJ1-5, with a tentative D call TRBD1 (6 bases). Trimming stripped 3 bases from V and 1 base from J, with 7 bases between. The CDR3 runs 14 residues. The germline gives CDR1 SGHVS, CDR2 FNYEAQ. In DNA form, the CDR3 reads TGTGCCAGCAGCTTCGGACAGAGCAATCAGCCCCAGCATTTT. Translated: CASSFGQSNQPQHF.

This CDR3 is CATSRDRERGKTGELFF. The DNA of the CDR3 is TGTGCCACCAGCAGAGATCGTGAGCGGGGAAAAACCGGGGAGCTGTTTTTT. The chain has TRBV15 and TRBJ2-2; the match to TRBD2 covers 7 bases. The CDR3 length is 17 residues. The germline V gene has CDR1 LNHNV and CDR2 YYDKDF (reference sequence). The J segment lost 5 bases and the V segment lost 0 bases, leaving 9 bases of the junction unmatched. Together with reference TRBV15 and TRBJ2-2, the CDR3 gives the full variable domain: DAMVIQNPRYQVTQFGKPVTLSCSQTLNHNVMYWYQQKSSQAPKLLFHYYDKDFNNEADTPDNFQSRRPNTSFCFLDIRSPGLGDTAMYLCATSRDRERGKTGELFFGEGSRLTVL.

This clone was picked up a small number of times. The chain employs TRBV4-1 and TRBJ1-2, with 9 nucleotides matching TRBD1. Germline assignment: CDR1 MGHRA and CDR2 YSYEKL. V was clipped by 4 bases and J by 8 bases; unmatched bases: 8. The CDR3 has 14 amino acids. In DNA form, the CDR3 reads TGCGCCAGCAGCCCTTCCAGACAGGGGGAGGGCTACACCTTC. It codes for CASSPSRQGEGYTF.

This clone was recorded only once. The chain links TRBV10-3 to TRBJ2-7; D perhaps matches TRBD1 (5 bases). CDR1 and CDR2 from the germline V gene are ENHRY and SYGVKD. Trimming pared 8 bases from V and 3 bases from J, leaving 8 bases between. The CDR3 extends over 11 amino acids. CDR3 DNA sequence: TGTGCCATCGGGGCAGACTACGAGCAGTACTTC. It encodes CAIGADYEQYF.

The genes are TRBV5-1 and TRBJ1-1; 7 bases are shared with TRBD1. CDR1 and CDR2 (germline): SGHRS, YFSETQ. V dropped 0 bases and J dropped 8; count of bases not matched to a gene: 4. The length of the CDR3 is 13 residues. CDR3: CASSLEGAREAFF. CDR3 nucleotide sequence: TGCGCCAGCAGCTTGGAGGGGGCGCGGGAAGCTTTCTTT. The whole variable domain, filled in from reference TRBV5-1 and TRBJ1-1, reads KAGVTQTPRYLIKTRGQQVTLSCSPISGHRSVSWYQQTPGQGLQFLFEYFSETQRNKGNFPGRFSGRQFSNSRSEMNVSTLELGDSALYLCASSLEGAREAFFGQGTRLTVV.

The table lists this clone with a few counts. The chain joins TRBV6-5 to TRBJ1-4; TRBD1 agrees at 7 bases. This CDR3 spans 14 amino acids. V was clipped by 9 bases and J by 4 bases; unmatched bases: 8. The germline V gene encodes CDR1 MNHEY and CDR2 SVGAGI. DNA of the CDR3: TGTGCCAGTGAGACAGGGAGAGTTAATGAAAAACTGTTTTTT. Its protein is CASETGRVNEKLFF.

The rearrangement uses TRBV27 and TRBJ2-2; perhaps TRBD2 as D (5 bases). The CDR3 extends over 14 amino acids. Trimming removed 7 bases from V and 0 bases from J, with 9 bases in between. Per germline, CDR1 MNHEY and CDR2 SMNVEV (reference sequence). CDR3 amino acids: CASKKRSNTGELFF. In DNA, the CDR3 is TGTGCCAGCAAAAAGCGGTCGAACACCGGGGAGCTGTTTTTT.